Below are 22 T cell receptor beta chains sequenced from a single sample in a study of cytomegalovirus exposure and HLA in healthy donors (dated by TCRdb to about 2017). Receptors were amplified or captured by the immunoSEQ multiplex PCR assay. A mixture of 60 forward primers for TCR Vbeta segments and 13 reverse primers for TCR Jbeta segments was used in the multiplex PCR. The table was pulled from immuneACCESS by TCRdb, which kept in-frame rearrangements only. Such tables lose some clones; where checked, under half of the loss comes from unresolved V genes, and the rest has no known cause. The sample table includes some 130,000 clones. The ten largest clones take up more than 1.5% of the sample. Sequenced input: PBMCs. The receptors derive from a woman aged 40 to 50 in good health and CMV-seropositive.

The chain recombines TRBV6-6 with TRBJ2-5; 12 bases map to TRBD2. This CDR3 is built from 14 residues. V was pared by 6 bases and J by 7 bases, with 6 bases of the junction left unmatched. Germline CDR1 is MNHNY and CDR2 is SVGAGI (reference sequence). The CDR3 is CASSPTSGSGTQYF. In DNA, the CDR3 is TGTGCCAGCAGCCCGACTAGCGGGAGTGGGACCCAGTACTTC.

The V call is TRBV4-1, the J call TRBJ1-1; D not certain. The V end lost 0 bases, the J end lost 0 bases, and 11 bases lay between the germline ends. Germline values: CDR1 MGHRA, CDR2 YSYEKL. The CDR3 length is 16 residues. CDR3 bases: TGCGCCAGCAGCCAAGAGAGGGTCGGGGTGAACACTGAAGCTTTCTTT. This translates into CASSQERVGVNTEAFF.

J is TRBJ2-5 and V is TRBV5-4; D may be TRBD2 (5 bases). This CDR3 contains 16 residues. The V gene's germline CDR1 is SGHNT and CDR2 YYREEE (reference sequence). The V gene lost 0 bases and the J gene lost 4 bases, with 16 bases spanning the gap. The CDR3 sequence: CASSLGVAKGTETQYF. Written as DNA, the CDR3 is TGTGCCAGCAGCTTGGGGGTAGCGAAAGGTACAGAGACCCAGTACTTC.

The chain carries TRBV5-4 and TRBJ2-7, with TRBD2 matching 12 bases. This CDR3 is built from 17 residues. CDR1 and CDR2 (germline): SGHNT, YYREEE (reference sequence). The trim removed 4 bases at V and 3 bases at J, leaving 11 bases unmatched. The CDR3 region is CASSPMETSGSFYEQYF. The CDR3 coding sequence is TGTGCCAGCAGCCCCATGGAGACTAGCGGGAGTTTCTACGAGCAGTACTTC.

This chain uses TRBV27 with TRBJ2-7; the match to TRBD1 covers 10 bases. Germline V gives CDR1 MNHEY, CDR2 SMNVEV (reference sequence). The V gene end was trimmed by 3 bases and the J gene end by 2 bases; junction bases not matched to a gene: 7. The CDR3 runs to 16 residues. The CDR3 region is CASSFGAGQGTYEQYF. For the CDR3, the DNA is TGTGCCAGCAGTTTCGGCGCGGGACAGGGGACCTACGAGCAGTACTTC.

CDR3 region: CASGTPTVNYGYTF. The CDR3 DNA follows: TGTGCCAGCGGGACTCCTACAGTGAACTATGGCTACACCTTC. The V call is TRBV6-6, the J call TRBJ1-2; D might be TRBD1 (5 bases). Germline assignment: CDR1 MNHNY and CDR2 SVGAGI (reference sequence). Trimming took 8 bases from V and 2 from J, leaving 15 bases between them. This CDR3 spans 14 amino acids.

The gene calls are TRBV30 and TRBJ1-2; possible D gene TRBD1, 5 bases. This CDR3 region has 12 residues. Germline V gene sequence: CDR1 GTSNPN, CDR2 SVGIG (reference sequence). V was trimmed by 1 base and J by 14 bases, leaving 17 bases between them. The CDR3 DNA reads TGTGCCTGGAGTGATCCGGGACTTCGAGTAACCTTC. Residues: CAWSDPGLRVTF.

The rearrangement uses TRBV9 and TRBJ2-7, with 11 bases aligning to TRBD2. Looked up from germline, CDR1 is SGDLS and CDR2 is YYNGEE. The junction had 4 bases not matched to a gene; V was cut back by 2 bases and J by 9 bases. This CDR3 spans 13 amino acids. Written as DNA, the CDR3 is TGTGCCAGCAGCGTCTTGACTAGCGGGGCGCAGTACTTC. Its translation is CASSVLTSGAQYF.

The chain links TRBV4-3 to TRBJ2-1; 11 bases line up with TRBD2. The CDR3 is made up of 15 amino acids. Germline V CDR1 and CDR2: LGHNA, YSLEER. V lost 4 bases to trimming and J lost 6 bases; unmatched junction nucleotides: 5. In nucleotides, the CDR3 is TGCGCCAGCAGCCTTGCTAGCGGGAGGATCAATGAGCAGTTCTTC. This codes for CASSLASGRINEQFF.

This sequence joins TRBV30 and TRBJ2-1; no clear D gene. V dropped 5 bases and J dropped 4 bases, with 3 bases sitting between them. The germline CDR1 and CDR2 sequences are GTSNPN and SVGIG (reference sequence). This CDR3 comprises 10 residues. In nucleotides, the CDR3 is TGTGCCTGGGCGTACAATGAGCAGTTCTTC. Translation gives CAWAYNEQFF.

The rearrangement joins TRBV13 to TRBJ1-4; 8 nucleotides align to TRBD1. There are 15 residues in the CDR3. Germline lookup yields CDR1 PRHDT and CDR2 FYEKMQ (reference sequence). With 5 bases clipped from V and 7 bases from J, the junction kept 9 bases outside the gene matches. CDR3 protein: CASSQGQGGFEKLFF. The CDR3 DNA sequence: TGTGCCAGCAGCCAAGGACAGGGAGGATTTGAAAAACTGTTTTTT.

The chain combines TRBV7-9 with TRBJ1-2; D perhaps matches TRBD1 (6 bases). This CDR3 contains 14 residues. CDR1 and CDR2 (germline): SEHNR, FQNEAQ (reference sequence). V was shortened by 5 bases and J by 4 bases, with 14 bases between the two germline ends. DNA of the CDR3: TGTGCCAGCAGCGGGCTTCGGGGGGCCTATGGCTACACCTTC. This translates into CASSGLRGAYGYTF.

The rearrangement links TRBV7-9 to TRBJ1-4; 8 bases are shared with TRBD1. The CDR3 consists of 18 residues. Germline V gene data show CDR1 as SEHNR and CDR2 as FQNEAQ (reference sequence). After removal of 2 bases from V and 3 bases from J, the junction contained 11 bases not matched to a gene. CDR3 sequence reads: CASSLKARGQSANEKLFF. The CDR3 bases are TGTGCCAGCAGCTTAAAAGCCAGGGGGCAGTCAGCTAATGAAAAACTGTTTTTT.

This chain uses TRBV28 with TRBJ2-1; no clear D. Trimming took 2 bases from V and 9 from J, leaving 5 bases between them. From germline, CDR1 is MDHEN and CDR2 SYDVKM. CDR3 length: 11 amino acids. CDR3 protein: CASSLRVEQFF. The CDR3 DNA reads TGTGCCAGCAGTTTAAGAGTTGAGCAGTTCTTC.

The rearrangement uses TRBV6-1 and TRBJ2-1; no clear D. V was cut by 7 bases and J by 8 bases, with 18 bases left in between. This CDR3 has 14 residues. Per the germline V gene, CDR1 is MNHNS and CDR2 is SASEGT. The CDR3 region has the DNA TGTGCCAGCACTTTGGGTCGGAGCTCTTATGAGCAGTTCTTC. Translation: CASTLGRSSYEQFF.

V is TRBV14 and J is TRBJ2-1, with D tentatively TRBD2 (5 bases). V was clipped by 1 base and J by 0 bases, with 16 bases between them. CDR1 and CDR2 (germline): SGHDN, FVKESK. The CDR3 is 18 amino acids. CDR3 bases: TGTGCCAGCAGCCAAGGGCTTTTAAGCGGACGCTCCTACAATGAGCAGTTCTTC. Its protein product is CASSQGLLSGRSYNEQFF.

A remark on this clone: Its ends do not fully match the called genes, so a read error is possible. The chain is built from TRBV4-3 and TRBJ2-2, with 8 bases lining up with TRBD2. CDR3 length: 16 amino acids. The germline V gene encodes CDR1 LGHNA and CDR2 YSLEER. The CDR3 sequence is CASSQKLAEYTGGLFF. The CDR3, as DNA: TGCGCCAGCAGCCAAAAACTAGCGGAGTACACCGGGGGGCTGTTTTTT.

The CDR3 DNA follows: TGTGCCAGCAGCTTGGGCGGGGGGGACCAAGAGACCCAGTACTTC. Its translation: CASSLGGGDQETQYF. V is TRBV5-5 and J is TRBJ2-5; TRBD2 aligns across 9 bases. The CDR3 extends over 15 amino acids. The germline CDR1 and CDR2 sequences are SGHKS and YYEKEE (reference sequence). The ends lost 0 bases at V and 0 bases at J; junction bases unmatched: 0. The variable domain in full, with the rest retrieved from reference TRBV5-5 and TRBJ2-5, is DAGVTQSPTHLIKTRGQQVTLRCSPISGHKSVSWYQQVLGQGPQFIFQYYEKEERGRGNFPDRFSARQFPNYSSELNVNALLLGDSALYLCASSLGGGDQETQYFGPGTRLLVL.

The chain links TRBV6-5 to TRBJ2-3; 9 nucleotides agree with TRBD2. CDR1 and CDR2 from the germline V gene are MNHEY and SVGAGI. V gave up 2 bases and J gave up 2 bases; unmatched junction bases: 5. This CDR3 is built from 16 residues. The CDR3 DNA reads TGTGCCAGCAGTTACCTAGCGGGGCCTGACACAGATACGCAGTATTTT. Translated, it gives CASSYLAGPDTDTQYF.

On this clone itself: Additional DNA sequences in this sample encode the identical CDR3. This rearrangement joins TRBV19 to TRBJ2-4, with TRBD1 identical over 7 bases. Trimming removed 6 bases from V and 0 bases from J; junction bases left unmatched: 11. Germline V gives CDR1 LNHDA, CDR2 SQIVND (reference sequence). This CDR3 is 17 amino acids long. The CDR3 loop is CASSRQGMTLAKNIQYF. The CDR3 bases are TGTGCCAGTAGCAGACAGGGAATGACATTAGCCAAAAACATTCAGTACTTC.

The DNA of the CDR3 is TGTGCCAGCAGCCAATCTAGCGGCCTAGACGAGCAGTACTTC. Its protein is CASSQSSGLDEQYF. The chain is built from TRBV7-2 and TRBJ2-7; 7 positions match TRBD2. Trimming cost V 5 bases and J 5 bases; bases outside gene matches: 9. Germline CDR1 and CDR2: SGHTA and FQGNSA. The CDR3 is 14 residues long.

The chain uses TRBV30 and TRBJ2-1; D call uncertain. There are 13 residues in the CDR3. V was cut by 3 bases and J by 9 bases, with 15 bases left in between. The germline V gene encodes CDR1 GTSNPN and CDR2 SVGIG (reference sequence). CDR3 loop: CAWSATHSSEQFF. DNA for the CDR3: TGTGCCTGGAGCGCCACTCATTCGTCTGAGCAGTTCTTC.